Each of the 16 T cell receptor beta chains below was sequenced from the same sample in a study of OX40 agonist ivuxolimab in advanced cancers. The repertoire was sequenced with immunoSEQ multiplex PCR; TCRdb's copy has only in-frame clones and lacks some. Among roughly 100,000 clones listed, less than 95% were seen once. This specimen was CD4+ or CD8+ T cells sorted from blood, taken in a trial of the OX40 agonist ivuxolimab. The source of these receptors is an adult with an advanced solid tumor such as melanoma, head and neck, liver or kidney cancer.

The chain uses TRBV2 and TRBJ2-5, with 8 bases that match TRBD1. Germline CDR1 is SNHLY and CDR2 is FYNNEI. Germline trimming cut 7 bases from V and 5 bases from J; bases unmatched to any gene: 6. The CDR3 runs 13 residues. CDR3 sequence reads: CASNRDRSETQYF. The CDR3 DNA reads TGTGCCAGCAACCGGGACAGGTCGGAGACCCAGTACTTC.

This chain links TRBV7-3 with TRBJ2-1; 15 bases align to TRBD2. The CDR3 has 16 residues. Per germline, CDR1 SGHTA and CDR2 FQGTGA. Trimming at V came to 6 bases and at J to 7 bases, leaving 7 bases not matched to a gene. CDR3 nucleotide sequence: TGTGCCAGCAGGCCCGGGGGACTAGCGGGGGGAAATGAGCAGTTCTTC. Translating gives CASRPGGLAGGNEQFF.

The chain combines TRBV6-1 with TRBJ2-5; 8 bases fit TRBD2. Germline CDR1 MNHNS, CDR2 SASEGT. Germline trimming cut 4 bases from V and 3 bases from J; bases unmatched to any gene: 4. This CDR3 has 14 residues. The CDR3 reads CASSVSGGEETQYF. CDR3 coding DNA: TGTGCCAGCAGTGTCAGCGGGGGTGAAGAGACCCAGTACTTC.

This clone showed up just once. The V and J genes are TRBV10-3 and TRBJ2-2; D tentatively reads TRBD1 or TRBD2 (6 bases each). The CDR3 consists of 15 residues. Germline lookup yields CDR1 ENHRY and CDR2 SYGVKD. Trimming left V 8 bases short and J 5 bases short, with 18 bases between. The CDR3 is CAIGGGTPTTGELFF. CDR3 nucleotide sequence: TGTGCCATCGGTGGCGGGACACCTACTACCGGGGAGCTGTTTTTT.

This sequence joins TRBV4-1 and TRBJ1-5; tentative D call: TRBD1 (5 bases). This CDR3 is 16 amino acids long. The V and J ends lost 0 bases and 4 bases respectively, with 13 bases between them. Germline V gene data show CDR1 as MGHRA and CDR2 as YSYEKL. This chain's CDR3 is CASSQDWQGGNQPQHF. The CDR3 DNA sequence: TGCGCCAGCAGCCAAGATTGGCAGGGAGGAAATCAGCCCCAGCATTTT.

This chain joins TRBV7-2 and TRBJ2-2; D is ambiguous. With 1 base removed from V and 6 bases from J, the gap between germline ends came to 9 bases. CDR3 length equals 14 residues. Germline-derived CDR1 and CDR2 are SGHTA and FQGNSA. The chain's CDR3 is CASSLGPTPGELFF. In DNA form, the CDR3 reads TGTGCCAGCAGCTTAGGGCCTACTCCCGGGGAGCTGTTTTTT.

The V and J genes are TRBV9 and TRBJ2-7; no clear D gene. Between the trimmed V and J ends, which lost 0 bases and 2 bases, there was a span of 9 bases. From germline, CDR1 is SGDLS and CDR2 YYNGEE. CDR3 size: 14 residues. The CDR3 sequence: CASSVAVPPYEQYF. The CDR3 coding sequence is TGTGCCAGCAGCGTAGCGGTACCCCCCTACGAGCAGTACTTC.

The V call is TRBV2, the J call TRBJ2-5; possibly TRBD1 for D (5 bases). Germline assignment: CDR1 SNHLY and CDR2 FYNNEI. CDR3 size: 14 residues. The V end lost 3 bases, the J end lost 1 base, and 9 bases lay between the germline ends. In nucleotides, the CDR3 is TGTGCCAGCAGTGACAACAGGCCCCAAGAGACCCAGTACTTC. As protein: CASSDNRPQETQYF.

The V gene is TRBV7-2, the J gene TRBJ1-4; 8 nucleotides align to TRBD1. Germline assignment: CDR1 SGHTA and CDR2 FQGNSA. V lost 5 bases, J lost 5 bases, and 7 bases stayed unmatched. This CDR3 has 15 amino acids. The CDR3 nucleotides are TGTGCCAGCAGCACCCGACAGGGGCTGAATGAAAAACTGTTTTTT. As protein: CASSTRQGLNEKLFF.

The chain is built from TRBV19 and TRBJ2-5; 12 nucleotides agree with TRBD2. V lost 6 bases to trimming and J lost 2 bases; unmatched junction nucleotides: 7. CDR1 and CDR2 from the germline V gene are LNHDA and SQIVND (reference sequence). The CDR3 is 16 amino acids. CDR3 residues: CASSQTSGGSQETQYF. CDR3 DNA: TGTGCCAGTAGCCAGACTAGCGGGGGATCTCAAGAGACCCAGTACTTC.

The CDR3 protein is CASSPAQGIGNTIYF. In nucleotides, the CDR3 is TGTGCCAGCAGCCCGGCTCAAGGGATAGGAAACACCATATATTTT. The chain recombines TRBV7-2 with TRBJ1-3, with D hard to call. Germline lookup yields CDR1 SGHTA and CDR2 FQGNSA. This CDR3 has 15 residues. V lost 5 bases to trimming and J lost 4 bases, with 15 bases between them.

V is TRBV21-1 and J is TRBJ1-4. TRBV21-1 is a documented pseudogene. The CDR3 is 13 residues long. CDR3 in amino acids: CASKVTRDEKLFF. CDR3 in DNA: TGTGCCAGCAAAGTAACCCGAGATGAAAAACTGTTTTTT.

The rearrangement links TRBV7-2 to TRBJ2-7; 12 positions match TRBD2. Germline loops: CDR1 SGHTA, CDR2 FQGNSA. This CDR3 region has 15 residues. V gave up 6 bases and J gave up 4 bases; unmatched junction bases: 7. CDR3 sequence reads: CASRPRLAGEYEQYF. In DNA, the CDR3 is TGTGCCAGCAGGCCTCGACTAGCGGGGGAGTACGAGCAGTACTTC.

The rearrangement joins TRBV11-3 to TRBJ2-2, with D perhaps TRBD1 (5 bases). Germline CDR1 and CDR2: SGHNT and YENEEA. V shed 8 bases and J shed 8 bases, with 9 bases lying between them. The CDR3 consists of 11 residues. The CDR3 nucleotides are TGTGCCAGCGGACAAAGTGGGGAGCTGTTTTTT. It codes for CASGQSGELFF.

V and J are TRBV7-2 and TRBJ1-6, with TRBD1 identical over 7 bases. CDR3 length equals 14 residues. J lost 6 bases, V lost 3 bases, and 2 bases had no gene match. Germline CDR1 and CDR2: SGHTA and FQGNSA. The DNA of the CDR3 is TGTGCCAGCAGCTTCGGGACAGTTAATTCACCCCTCCACTTT. Protein: CASSFGTVNSPLHF.

The J gene is TRBJ1-1, the V gene TRBV4-3; 8 positions agree with TRBD1. The V segment lost 0 bases and the J segment 0 bases; nucleotides outside the gene matches: 3. The CDR3 has 16 amino acids. From germline, CDR1 is LGHNA and CDR2 YSLEER. Here the CDR3 reads CASSQEPGGMNTEAFF. DNA for the CDR3: TGCGCCAGCAGCCAAGAGCCAGGGGGCATGAACACTGAAGCTTTCTTT.